A selection of T cell receptor beta chains follows, all from one sample in a study of T cell responses to AZD1222 COVID-19 vaccine. Data came from immunoSEQ multiplex PCR; TCRdb stores just in-frame clones and leaves some out. This table has 100,000 to 150,000 clones, 90% appearing once. Specimen: peripheral blood, collected on day 0 of AZD1222 vaccination. Every receptor here comes from an adult in good health. The CDR3 runs from the conserved cysteine through the conserved F or W. A D gene is named only where the DNA matches it firmly. Not all rows give a size; the values are once, few, many and, for expanded clones, a class.

v_call	clone_size	j_call	d_call	cdr3_length	cdr3_nt	cdr3_aa
TRBV4-3	NA	TRBJ2-5	NA	14	TGCGCCAGCAGCCAAAGGGGGGAGGTCGAGACCCAGTACTTC	CASSQRGEVETQYF
TRBV4-1	NA	TRBJ2-7	NA	15	TGCGCCAGCAGCCAAGGCCCAGGGGCCTGGGACGAGCAGTACTTC	CASSQGPGAWDEQYF
TRBV5-1	NA	TRBJ1-2	NA	14	TGCGCCAGCAGCACCGCGACAGGAGGCTATGGCTACACCTTC	CASSTATGGYGYTF
TRBV28	NA	TRBJ1-2	NA	14	TGTGCCAGCCCAACTTTCGCGGTAAACTATGGCTACACCTTC	CASPTFAVNYGYTF
TRBV4-2	once	TRBJ1-5	NA	14	TGTGCCAGCAGCCAAGATGCGGTGGGGCGGCCCCAGCATTTT	CASSQDAVGRPQHF
TRBV9	NA	TRBJ2-2	NA	16	TGTGCCAGCAGCGTAGCTCTCGGAGTGGGCACCGGGGAGCTGTTTTTT	CASSVALGVGTGELFF
TRBV11-2	NA	TRBJ1-1	TRBD1	14	TGTGCCAGCAGCTTCGGACAGGGGAACTCTGAAGCTTTCTTT	CASSFGQGNSEAFF
TRBV5-4	NA	TRBJ2-3	TRBD1	15	TGTGCCACCGGAACAGACAGGGCGCGCACAGATACGCAGTATTTT	CATGTDRARTDTQYF
TRBV6-8	once	TRBJ1-4	NA	14	TGTGCCAGCACCTACAGGGCGGGTGGGGAAAAACTGTTTTTT	CASTYRAGGEKLFF
TRBV3-1/TRBV3-2	NA	TRBJ2-2	TRBD2	17	TGTGCCAGCAGCCCCCCTACTAGCGGGGCCCTTAACGGGGAGCTGTTTTTT	CASSPPTSGALNGELFF
TRBV5-4	NA	TRBJ2-3	TRBD1	15	TGTGCCAGCAGCCCGGGACAGGGAAGAGCAGATACGCAGTATTTT	CASSPGQGRADTQYF
TRBV4-2	NA	TRBJ1-5	NA	14	TGTGCCAGCAGCCAAGACACTGAAAATCAGCCCCAGCATTTT	CASSQDTENQPQHF
TRBV6-4	NA	TRBJ2-7	NA	17	TGTGCCAGCAGGGACTCGGTGTTTGGACAGATGTCCTACGAGCAGTACTTC	CASRDSVFGQMSYEQYF
TRBV6-5	NA	TRBJ2-6	NA	15	TGTGCCAGCAGTATAGGGAGCTCTGGGGCCAACGTCCTGACTTTC	CASSIGSSGANVLTF
TRBV7-8	NA	TRBJ1-2	NA	17	TGTGCCAGCAGCTTACGCGTCGACAGCCCTCCTAACTATGGCTACACCTTC	CASSLRVDSPPNYGYTF
TRBV27	NA	TRBJ2-1	NA	13	TGTGCCAGCAGTTTCGATTCGTACAATGAGCAGTTCTTC	CASSFDSYNEQFF
TRBV28	NA	TRBJ1-5	NA	13	TGTGCCAGCAGTTTATGGGGCAATCAGCCCCAGCATTTT	CASSLWGNQPQHF
TRBV28	NA	TRBJ1-6	TRBD1	14	TGTGCCAGCAGTTTGGGGGCAGGGGGTTCACCCCTCCACTTT	CASSLGAGGSPLHF
TRBV21-1	few	TRBJ1-2	NA	14	TGTGCCAGCATAGACCTCAGGGCCCTCTATGGCTACACCTTC	CASIDLRALYGYTF
TRBV5-8	once	TRBJ2-7	NA	13	TGTGCCAGCAGCTTGGACGGAACCTACGAGCAGTACTTC	CASSLDGTYEQYF
TRBV7-8	NA	TRBJ1-2	NA	16	TGTGCCAGCAGCTTAAGAACAGCAACCACTAACTATGGCTACACCTTC	CASSLRTATTNYGYTF
TRBV29-1	once	TRBJ1-1	NA	10	TGCAGCGTTGCTTTAACTGAAGCTTTCTTT	CSVALTEAFF
TRBV30	NA	TRBJ1-5	NA	14	TGTGCCTGGAGTATGGCAGGCGGTAATCAGCCCCAGCATTTT	CAWSMAGGNQPQHF
TRBV7-2	many	TRBJ2-7	TRBD2	17	TGTGCCAGCAGCTTAGGACTAGCGGGGGCCTTAGCCTACGAGCAGTACTTC	CASSLGLAGALAYEQYF
TRBV12-3/TRBV12-4	NA	TRBJ1-5	NA	13	TGTGCCAGCAGCACCAGGGTAGGGCAGCCCCAGCATTTT	CASSTRVGQPQHF
TRBV27	NA	TRBJ2-5	NA	13	TGTGCCAGCAGTTTTTCGGCGACGGGGACCCAGTACTTC	CASSFSATGTQYF